This entry features one TCR beta chain sequence. It may be a read error: a sequence one base away is much more abundant. The data derive from a study of T cells after yellow fever vaccination. The CDR3 runs 13 residues. TCRdb analysed the 5' RACE reads with MiXCR anew, one entry per CDR3 protein. The sample shows about 400,000 distinct CDR3 sequences, around 6.5% of them seen only once. This sequence originates from a man aged 25-45 years who received the YFV17D yellow fever vaccine. The input for sequencing was PBMCs, taken 5 days after the yellow fever booster vaccination. The chain links TRBV12-3 or TRBV12-4 to TRBJ2-5, with D perhaps matching TRBD2 (5 bases). The J call may be faulty, since TRBJ2-1 better matches the DNA end. The CDR3 coding sequence is TGTGCCAGCAGTGGAACGGGGTACGAGACCCAGTTCTTC. It specifies CASSGTGYETQFF.